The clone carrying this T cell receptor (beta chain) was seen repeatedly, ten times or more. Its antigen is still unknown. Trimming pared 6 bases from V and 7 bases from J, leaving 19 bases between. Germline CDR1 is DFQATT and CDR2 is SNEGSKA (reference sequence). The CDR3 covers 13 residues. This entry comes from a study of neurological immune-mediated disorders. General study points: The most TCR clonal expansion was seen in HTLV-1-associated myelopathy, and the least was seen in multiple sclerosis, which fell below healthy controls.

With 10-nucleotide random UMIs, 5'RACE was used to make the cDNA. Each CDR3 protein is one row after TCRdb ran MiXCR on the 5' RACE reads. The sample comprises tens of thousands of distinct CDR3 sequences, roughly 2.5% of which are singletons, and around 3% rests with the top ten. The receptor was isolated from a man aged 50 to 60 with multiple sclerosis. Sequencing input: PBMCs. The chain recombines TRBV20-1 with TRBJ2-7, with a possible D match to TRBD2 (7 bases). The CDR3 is CSAVGGLSGEQYF. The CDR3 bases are TGCAGTGCCGTGGGGGGGCTCTCCGGGGAGCAGTACTTC.